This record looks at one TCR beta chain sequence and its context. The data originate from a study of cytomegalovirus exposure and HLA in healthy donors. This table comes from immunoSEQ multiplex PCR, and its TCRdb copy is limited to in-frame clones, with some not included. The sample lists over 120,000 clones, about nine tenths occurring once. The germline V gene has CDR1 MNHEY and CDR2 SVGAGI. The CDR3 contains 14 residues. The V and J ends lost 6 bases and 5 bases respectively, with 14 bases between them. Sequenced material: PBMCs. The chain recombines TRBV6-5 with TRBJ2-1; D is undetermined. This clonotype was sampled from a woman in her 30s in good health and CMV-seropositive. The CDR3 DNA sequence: TGTGCCAGCAGCTACGCAAAGCTTAACAATGAGCAGTTCTTC. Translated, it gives CASSYAKLNNEQFF.